Included here is one TCR beta chain sequence, with context. This table comes from immunoSEQ multiplex PCR, and its TCRdb copy is limited to in-frame clones, with some not included. The sample has about 80,000 clones; 91% are singletons. The record originates from a study of control samples from healthy donors and cancer patients. Specimen: blood. This TCR was sampled from a middle-aged man in good health.

The CDR3 coding sequence is TGTGCCCGCTCCATCCTGGGGAACACTGAAGCTTTCTTT. Encoded protein: CARSILGNTEAFF. The genes are TRBV28 and TRBJ1-1; D is ambiguous. Germline CDR1 reads MDHEN; CDR2 reads SYDVKM. The V end lost 11 bases, the J end lost 1 base, and 14 bases lay between the germline ends. The CDR3 extends over 13 amino acids.